The 16 T cell receptor beta chains reported below all come from one sample, sequenced in a study of blood T cell repertoires in COVID-19. Clones were read by immunoSEQ multiplex PCR, and TCRdb kept only the in-frame ones, dropping some. The top ten hold roughly 8.3% of the sample, which has around 150,000 clones, about 85% seen once. Input material: peripheral blood. The source is a woman aged 55-69 years with COVID-19, enrolled during active disease.

V gene TRBV7-9 combines with J gene TRBJ2-3; TRBD2 matches at 7 bases. The V and J ends lost 5 bases and 1 base, in that order; junction bases with no gene match: 15. This CDR3 spans 18 amino acids. Germline-derived CDR1 and CDR2 are SEHNR and FQNEAQ (reference sequence). The CDR3 DNA sequence: TGTGCCAGCAGCCGATCAAACCCGGGACTATCCGGCACAGATACGCAGTATTTT. Protein sequence: CASSRSNPGLSGTDTQYF.

V usage is TRBV11-3 and J usage is TRBJ2-1; 7 bases line up with TRBD2. This CDR3 is 15 amino acids long. Germline V gives CDR1 SGHNT, CDR2 YENEEA. V lost 4 bases, J lost 2 bases, and 5 bases stayed unmatched. For the CDR3, the DNA is TGTGCCAGCAGCTCTACGGGGGGAACCTACAATGAGCAGTTCTTC. This encodes CASSSTGGTYNEQFF.

This clone was found once. This chain links TRBV6-5 with TRBJ2-7; 11 nucleotides agree with TRBD2. Trimming took 1 base from V and 7 from J; bases not matched to a gene: 6. CDR3 length: 15 amino acids. The V gene's germline CDR1 is MNHEY and CDR2 SVGAGI. The CDR3 sequence: CASSYFSGRGGEQYF. The CDR3 bases are TGTGCCAGCAGTTACTTTAGCGGGAGGGGAGGTGAGCAGTACTTC.

This clone came up a few times. The J gene is TRBJ2-6, the V gene TRBV11-2, with no clear D. V lost 4 bases and J lost 4, with 8 bases in between. The CDR3 spans 14 residues. In germline, CDR1 is SGHAT, CDR2 FQNNGV. In DNA form, the CDR3 reads TGTGCCAGCAGCTCAATGAGAGGGGCCAACGTCCTGACTTTC. Amino acid sequence: CASSSMRGANVLTF.

The rearrangement uses TRBV19 and TRBJ1-3; D is uncertain. The V gene lost 8 bases and the J gene lost 0 bases, with 20 bases spanning the gap. The CDR3 runs 17 residues. From germline, CDR1 is LNHDA and CDR2 SQIVND (reference sequence). CDR3 DNA: TGTGCCAGTCGGAGGAGGGCACCCGCTCCCTCTGGAAACACCATATATTTT. Its protein is CASRRRAPAPSGNTIYF.

The chain combines TRBV29-1 with TRBJ2-7; D call uncertain. CDR1 and CDR2 from the germline V gene are SQVTM and ANQGSEA. Trimming took 3 bases from V and 0 from J, leaving 3 bases between them. CDR3 length: 11 amino acids. CDR3 amino acids: CSVDSSYEQYF. Written as DNA, the CDR3 is TGCAGCGTTGACAGCTCCTACGAGCAGTACTTC.

The count of this clone is one. CDR3 DNA: TGTGCCAGCTCACCCGACAGGGGTAATCAGCCCCAGCATTTT. It yields the protein CASSPDRGNQPQHF. J is TRBJ1-5 and V is TRBV18; 8 positions match TRBD1. Unmatched junction bases numbered 2, after V lost 3 bases and J lost 4 bases. This CDR3 is 14 amino acids long. Germline lookup yields CDR1 KGHSH and CDR2 LQKENI. The whole variable domain, remainder taken from reference TRBV18 and TRBJ1-5, is NAGVMQNPRHLVRRRGQEARLRCSPMKGHSHVYWYRQLPEEGLKFMVYLQKENIIDESGMPKERFSAEFPKEGPSILRIQQVVRGDSAAYFCASSPDRGNQPQHFGDGTRLSIL.

The rearrangement joins TRBV5-1 to TRBJ2-5, with D possibly TRBD1 on 6 matching bases. Germline CDR1 SGHRS, CDR2 YFSETQ. The ends were cut back, 4 bases at V and 4 bases at J, with 14 bases in the middle. This CDR3 has 14 amino acids. CDR3 loop: CASSATSGAETQYF. The CDR3 DNA follows: TGCGCCAGCAGCGCAACATCAGGGGCAGAGACCCAGTACTTC.

V is TRBV28 and J is TRBJ1-1; D perhaps matches TRBD1 (6 bases). V was shortened by 4 bases and J by 2 bases, with 17 bases between the two germline ends. This CDR3 comprises 16 residues. Germline CDR1 is MDHEN and CDR2 is SYDVKM. Written as DNA, the CDR3 is TGTGCCAGCAGTTCGCCGATCGGGACAACTAACACTGAAGCTTTCTTT. Translating it yields CASSSPIGTTNTEAFF. The variable domain in full, with the rest retrieved from reference TRBV28 and TRBJ1-1, is DVKVTQSSRYLVKRTGEKVFLECVQDMDHENMFWYRQDPGLGLRLIYFSYDVKMKEKGDIPEGYSVSREKKERFSLILESASTNQTSMYLCASSSPIGTTNTEAFFGQGTRLTVV.

The CDR3 here is CASSRKTGGSNYGYTF. CDR3 nucleotide sequence: TGTGCCAGCAGCCGAAAGACAGGGGGATCTAACTATGGCTACACCTTC. The gene calls are TRBV3-1 (or the pseudogene TRBV3-2) and TRBJ1-2, with 9 bases that match TRBD1. The CDR3 covers 16 residues. V lost 4 bases to trimming and J lost 0 bases; unmatched junction nucleotides: 6. CDR1 and CDR2 from the germline V gene are LGHDT and YNNKEL (reference sequence).

V is TRBV3-1 (or the pseudogene TRBV3-2) and J is TRBJ1-5, with D possibly matching TRBD1 (5 bases). CDR1 is LGHDT and CDR2 is YNNKEL in the germline V gene (reference sequence). The CDR3 totals 13 residues. V was cut by 4 bases and J by 6 bases, with 10 bases left in between. The CDR3 is CASSPGGIQPQHF. The CDR3 nucleotides read TGTGCCAGCAGCCCCGGGGGGATTCAGCCCCAGCATTTT.

This clone turned up a few times. V and J are TRBV27 and TRBJ1-3; TRBD1 is a possible D gene (6 bases). The CDR3 sequence is 13 residues long. Deletions cut 4 bases from V and 5 bases from J, with 9 bases between. The germline gives CDR1 MNHEY, CDR2 SMNVEV (reference sequence). The CDR3 nucleotides are TGTGCCAGCAGTTCGACAGGAAGAAACACCATATATTTT. Protein product: CASSSTGRNTIYF.

The chain combines TRBV5-1 with TRBJ1-2; D is perhaps TRBD1 (6 bases). The CDR3 spans 14 residues. V was cut by 3 bases and J by 8 bases, with 17 bases left in between. The germline V gene has CDR1 SGHRS and CDR2 YFSETQ. The CDR3 is CASSSRTVWDGYTF. In nucleotides, the CDR3 is TGCGCCAGCAGCTCAAGGACAGTCTGGGACGGCTACACCTTC. Full variable domain (rest looked up from reference TRBV5-1 and TRBJ1-2): KAGVTQTPRYLIKTRGQQVTLSCSPISGHRSVSWYQQTPGQGLQFLFEYFSETQRNKGNFPGRFSGRQFSNSRSEMNVSTLELGDSALYLCASSSRTVWDGYTFGSGTRLTVV.

The chain joins TRBV7-2 to TRBJ1-1; D perhaps matches TRBD1 (6 bases). CDR3 length equals 15 residues. Trimming left V 6 bases short and J 0 bases short, with 14 bases between. CDR1 SGHTA and CDR2 FQGNSA come from the germline V gene. CDR3 residues: CASRPRTAMNTEAFF. CDR3 nucleotides: TGTGCCAGCAGGCCTCGGACAGCCATGAACACTGAAGCTTTCTTT.

The chain employs TRBV5-6 and TRBJ2-1; 13 nucleotides line up with TRBD2. Germline lookup yields CDR1 SGHDT and CDR2 YYEEEE. There are 16 residues in the CDR3. After removal of 3 bases from V and 9 bases from J, the junction contained 9 bases not matched to a gene. Here the CDR3 DNA reads TGTGCCAGCAGCTCTGGACTAGCGGGGGCCCGGGGTGAGCAGTTCTTC. As protein: CASSSGLAGARGEQFF.

This chain joins TRBV6-1 and TRBJ2-5; D remains ambiguous. The V end lost 2 bases, the J end lost 4 bases, and 5 bases lay between the germline ends. Germline V gene sequence: CDR1 MNHNS, CDR2 SASEGT. This CDR3 is 12 amino acids long. The CDR3 DNA sequence: TGTGCCAGCAGTGAAACCAGAGAGACCCAGTACTTC. It translates to CASSETRETQYF.